Listed below are T cell receptor beta chains from one sample, sequenced in a study of CD8+ T cells in alopecia areata. The table came from immunoSEQ multiplex PCR; TCRdb's copy has only in-frame clones and leaves some out. Of roughly 200,000 clones in the sample, about 48% were seen once. This specimen consisted of CD8+ T cells sorted from blood, obtained at week 24, from a patient treated with tofacitinib. The origin of the receptors is a human donor with alopecia areata. CDR3s include the opening cysteine and the closing phenylalanine or tryptophan. Each record gives: V gene, clone size, J gene, CDR3 length, D gene, CDR3 DNA, CDR3 protein. A D gene is named only where the DNA matches it firmly. Clone size is stated in some rows and not others, as once, few, many or a class when expanded.

TRBV30	NA	TRBJ1-1	13	NA	TGTGCCTGGAGTGTTGGTGGGAACACTGAAGCTTTCTTT	CAWSVGGNTEAFF
TRBV14	NA	TRBJ2-3	15	NA	TGTGCCAGCAGCCAAGTCTCGACCCCCACAGATACGCAGTATTTT	CASSQVSTPTDTQYF
TRBV4-3	NA	TRBJ2-7	17	TRBD2	TGCGCCAGCAGCCAAGGGGGCCTTAGCGGGGTGGGACTCGAGCAGTACTTC	CASSQGGLSGVGLEQYF
TRBV6-6	NA	TRBJ2-1	13	NA	TGTGCCAGCAGCCTAGCATTCAACAATGAGCAGTTCTTC	CASSLAFNNEQFF
TRBV29-1	few	TRBJ2-7	12	NA	TGCAGCGTTGAAGAAGCCTCCTACGAGCAGTACTTC	CSVEEASYEQYF
TRBV29-1	few	TRBJ2-7	12	TRBD2	TGCAGCGGAAGTTCGGGCGGGAGCGAGCAGTACTTC	CSGSSGGSEQYF
TRBV9	NA	TRBJ2-2	15	NA	TGTGCCAGCAGCGCCCGACCGGGAAACACCGGGGAGCTGTTTTTT	CASSARPGNTGELFF
TRBV4-3	NA	TRBJ2-3	16	NA	TGCGCCAGCAGCCAAGATTTGAGGGTTAGCACAGATACGCAGTATTTT	CASSQDLRVSTDTQYF
TRBV29-1	once	TRBJ2-7	12	TRBD1	TGCAGCGTCCGGGACAGGGTCCACGAGCAGTACTTC	CSVRDRVHEQYF
TRBV30	NA	TRBJ2-3	12	NA	TGTGCTGTTTGGGGGAGTACAGATACGCAGTATTTT	CAVWGSTDTQYF
TRBV19	NA	TRBJ1-5	14	TRBD1	TGTGCCAGTAGTTCCGGGACAGCTTATCAGCCCCAGCATTTT	CASSSGTAYQPQHF
TRBV14	NA	TRBJ2-1	13	NA	TGTGCCAGCAGCCAAGATCTTGGGGATGAGCAGTTCTTC	CASSQDLGDEQFF
TRBV5-6	NA	TRBJ1-6	14	NA	TGTGCCAGCAGCTTGGTTCGGGAGGCATATCCCCTCCACTTT	CASSLVREAYPLHF
TRBV7-8	NA	TRBJ2-3	19	TRBD2	TGTGCCAGCAGCTTAGTAATAGCGGGGGATATTCTAGGTACAGATACGCAGTATTTT	CASSLVIAGDILGTDTQYF
TRBV5-6	NA	TRBJ2-3	13	NA	TGTGCCAGCAGCTCTCCCCCTACAGATACGCAGTATTTT	CASSSPPTDTQYF
TRBV27	NA	TRBJ1-5	13	NA	TGTGCCAGCAGCTACAGGGGCAATCAGCCCCAGCATTTT	CASSYRGNQPQHF
TRBV5-1	once	TRBJ2-7	13	TRBD1	TGCGCCAGCAGCTTCGGGACAGCCTACGAGCAGTACTTC	CASSFGTAYEQYF
TRBV11-2	NA	TRBJ1-2	12	NA	TGTGCCAGCAGCTTGAGGTCCTATGGCTACACCTTC	CASSLRSYGYTF
TRBV14	NA	TRBJ1-4	14	NA	TGTGCCAGCAGCCAACCGGGGAGAAAGGAAAAACTGTTTTTT	CASSQPGRKEKLFF
TRBV27	few	TRBJ1-2	15	NA	TGTGCCAGCAGTTTGCGGCAGGAGGGTTCCTATGGCTACACCTTC	CASSLRQEGSYGYTF
TRBV7-3	NA	TRBJ2-5	13	NA	TGTGCCAGCAGCACAGTTCCCGGGGGGACCCAGTACTTC	CASSTVPGGTQYF
TRBV13	few	TRBJ2-1	15	TRBD2	TGTGCCAGCAGCTCGGGACTAGCGGGGGTCAATGAGCAGTTCTTC	CASSSGLAGVNEQFF
TRBV30	few	TRBJ2-2	12	NA	TGTGCCTGGAGTGAAACTGTCGGGGAGCTGTTTTTT	CAWSETVGELFF
TRBV7-2	few	TRBJ1-1	12	NA	TGTGCCAGCAGCTTAGTCCAAGTTGAAGCTTTCTTT	CASSLVQVEAFF
TRBV27	few	TRBJ2-3	12	NA	TGTGCCAGCAGTTTCCCTGCAGATACGCAGTATTTT	CASSFPADTQYF
TRBV4-1	few	TRBJ2-3	16	TRBD2	TGCGCCAGCAGCCAAGCAAGCGGGGGAAGCACAGATACGCAGTATTTT	CASSQASGGSTDTQYF
TRBV5-1	once	TRBJ2-1	13	NA	TGCGCCAGCATCGTCGAAGGAGGCGATGAGCAGTTCTTC	CASIVEGGDEQFF
TRBV30	NA	TRBJ2-2	17	NA	TGTGCCTGGAGTCCTCTCGAGGGACACCTGAACACCGGGGAGCTGTTTTTT	CAWSPLEGHLNTGELFF
TRBV29-1	NA	TRBJ1-2	15	TRBD1	TGCAGCGCCCAGCTAGGACAGGGGTTCGTCTATGGCTACACCTTC	CSAQLGQGFVYGYTF
TRBV15	NA	TRBJ2-1	17	NA	TGTGCCACCAGCAGAGAGATCCCGGACAGGGAGGGTAGTGAGCAGTTCTTC	CATSREIPDREGSEQFF
TRBV5-1	NA	TRBJ2-3	14	NA	TGCGCCAGCACTCAATTCAGGGTAACAGATACGCAGTATTTT	CASTQFRVTDTQYF
TRBV29-1	NA	TRBJ2-7	13	NA	TGCAGCGTTGAGGACTATAACTCCTACGAGCAGTACTTC	CSVEDYNSYEQYF
TRBV7-2	NA	TRBJ2-7	13	NA	TGTGCCAGCAGCTTCGCGGGGACCTACGAGCAGTACTTC	CASSFAGTYEQYF
TRBV30	NA	TRBJ1-1	12	NA	TGTGCCTGGAGTCCGATGGACACTGAAGCTTTCTTT	CAWSPMDTEAFF
TRBV7-8	few	TRBJ2-1	14	NA	TGTGCCAGCAGCTTAGCGTTGAAGATCAATGAGCAGTTCTTC	CASSLALKINEQFF
TRBV6-6	NA	TRBJ1-5	13	NA	TGTGCCAGCTCACTTGCCGACAATCAGCCCCAGCATTTT	CASSLADNQPQHF
TRBV6-5	once	TRBJ1-2	13	NA	TGTGCCAGCAGTTACATGGGGGGTAATGGCTACACCTTC	CASSYMGGNGYTF
TRBV7-9	NA	TRBJ1-2	13	TRBD1	TGTGCCAGCAGCTTTGGACAGGGACGGGGCTACACCTTC	CASSFGQGRGYTF
TRBV7-9	few	TRBJ1-2	13	NA	TGTGCCAGCAGCTTACAGGGGAACTATGGCTACACCTTC	CASSLQGNYGYTF
TRBV25-1	NA	TRBJ1-2	11	NA	TGTGCCAGCAAAGGGGATCATGGCTACACCTTC	CASKGDHGYTF
TRBV30	NA	TRBJ2-1	11	NA	TGTGCCTGGAGTGTTATTCACGAGCAGTTCTTC	CAWSVIHEQFF
TRBV11-2	NA	TRBJ2-1	12	NA	TGTGCCAGCAGCTTAGGATACAATGAGCAGTTCTTC	CASSLGYNEQFF
TRBV4-3	NA	TRBJ2-7	15	TRBD1	TGCGCCAGCAGCCAAACGACAGGGGGCACCTACGAGCAGTACTTC	CASSQTTGGTYEQYF
TRBV4-1	NA	TRBJ2-3	15	NA	TGCGCCAGCAGCCCGGATGGGACTAGCACAGATACGCAGTATTTT	CASSPDGTSTDTQYF
TRBV7-8	few	TRBJ1-1	13	NA	TGTGCCAGCAGCTTTACAGGGACCTTTGAAGCTTTCTTT	CASSFTGTFEAFF
TRBV7-3	NA	TRBJ2-3	15	TRBD2	TGTGCCAGCAGCCCCCGGGACTACTCCACAGATACGCAGTATTTT	CASSPRDYSTDTQYF
TRBV7-8	NA	TRBJ2-1	14	NA	TGTGCCAGCAGGTGGCAGGGGTCAACCAATGAGCAGTTCTTC	CASRWQGSTNEQFF
TRBV13	NA	TRBJ1-1	14	TRBD1	TGTGCCAGCAGCTCCAACCCGACAGGGCCGGAAGCTTTCTTT	CASSSNPTGPEAFF
TRBV7-9	few	TRBJ1-2	15	NA	TGTGCCAGCAACACCCAGGACCCCGATCGCTATGGCTACACCTTC	CASNTQDPDRYGYTF
TRBV13	NA	TRBJ2-7	18	TRBD2	TGTGCCAGCAGCTCTCTGACTAGCGGGGGGGAACCTAACTACGAGCAGTACTTC	CASSSLTSGGEPNYEQYF
TRBV29-1	NA	TRBJ1-1	13	NA	TGCAGCGTCGCCCAGGGAAAGAGAACTGAAGCTTTCTTT	CSVAQGKRTEAFF
TRBV4-1	once	TRBJ2-2	16	NA	TGCGCCAGCAGCCAAACTATCAACTTGTACACCGGGGAGCTGTTTTTT	CASSQTINLYTGELFF
TRBV30	few	TRBJ1-2	14	NA	TGTGCCTGGAGTGGACAGTCCTTATCCTATGGCTACACCTTC	CAWSGQSLSYGYTF
TRBV4-3	few	TRBJ2-7	13	TRBD1	TGCGCCAGCAGCCCGGGACAGGACTACGAGCAGTACTTC	CASSPGQDYEQYF
TRBV28	NA	TRBJ2-5	14	NA	TGTGCCAGCAGCCTTAGGGGGGGGGATGAGACCCAGTACTTC	CASSLRGGDETQYF